This T cell receptor beta chain came from a study of regulatory T cells in long-lasting Graves disease. Time point specified: newly diagnosed GD, antithyroid drugs for less than 3 months. PBMCs provided the RNA from which the TCR library was made. Notes on the study in general: Persistent cases favored TRBV28, TRBJ1-2 and TRBJ2-5.

V lost 4 bases and J 2 bases, leaving 12 bases between the germline ends. CDR3 length equals 14 residues. Germline CDR1 is SGHTA and CDR2 is FQGNSA. iRepertoire HTBI primers and Arm-PCR of CDR3 regions built TCR beta libraries. Via MiXCR, TCRdb re-called the multiplex PCR reads, giving one row per CDR3 protein. The data contain 500,000 to 700,000 distinct CDR3 sequences, 15% to 20% of them seen just once; the ten biggest clones take up 18%. A remark on this clonotype: Its antigen is currently unknown.

In addition, the sample was reused for a study of T cells in Graves' hyperthyroidism and ophthalmopathy. That paper adds: Separation of ophthalmopathy from stable hyperthyroidism was achieved by a 13 V-J model.

The receptor was isolated from a woman in her 30s with Graves disease. V and J are TRBV7-2 and TRBJ2-7; no firm D call. The sequencing used peripheral blood mononuclear cells (PBMCs), collected at new diagnosis, from a patient treated with antithyroid drugs. Written as DNA, the CDR3 is TGTGCCAGCAGCTCCTCAGGTCTACCCTACGAGCAGTACTTC. The encoded protein is CASSSSGLPYEQYF.